Below are 16 T cell receptor beta chains sequenced from a single sample in a study of OX40 agonist ivuxolimab in advanced cancers. Using immunoSEQ multiplex PCR, the repertoire was profiled, and TCRdb retains in-frame clones only, with some absent. The repertoire has about 50,000 clones, about four fifths of them found once; the top ten carry 0.5% to 0.7%. The source material was CD4+ or CD8+ T cells sorted from blood, sampled in a trial of the OX40 agonist ivuxolimab. Receptors were obtained from an adult with an advanced solid tumor such as melanoma, head and neck, liver or kidney cancer.

This chain connects TRBV10-3 to TRBJ1-5; 9 nucleotides align to TRBD1. Germline V gives CDR1 ENHRY, CDR2 SYGVKD. V lost 0 bases, J lost 2 bases, and 8 bases stayed unmatched. The CDR3 loop spans 18 amino acids. The CDR3 region is CAISESSTGGAGNQPQHF. The CDR3 nucleotides are TGTGCCATCAGTGAGTCCTCTACAGGGGGCGCCGGCAATCAGCCCCAGCATTTT.

The CDR3 here is CASGDGSTNEKLFF. The CDR3 nucleotides are TGTGCTAGTGGAGACGGATCAACTAATGAAAAACTGTTTTTT. The rearrangement joins TRBV12-5 to TRBJ1-4; D is ambiguous. The V and J ends lost 6 bases and 0 bases respectively, with 8 bases between them. This CDR3 region has 14 residues. Germline-derived CDR1 and CDR2 are LGHNT and FRNRAP.

The chain has TRBV5-6 and TRBJ1-6; D is uncertain. The CDR3 has 16 residues. V lost 3 bases and J lost 7, with 17 bases in between. The germline CDR1 and CDR2 sequences are SGHDT and YYEEEE. The CDR3 is CASSSTNGRRNSPLHF. In DNA form, the CDR3 reads TGTGCCAGCAGCTCGACCAACGGACGGAGAAATTCACCCCTCCACTTT.

The chain is built from TRBV2 and TRBJ1-5, with 8 bases lining up with TRBD1. CDR3 length equals 13 residues. From germline, CDR1 is SNHLY and CDR2 FYNNEI. The V and J ends lost 11 bases and 6 bases, in that order; junction bases with no gene match: 9. The DNA for the CDR3 is TGTGCCGGAGGACAGGGATTCGGTCAGCCCCAGCATTTT. It codes for CAGGQGFGQPQHF.

The gene calls are TRBV28 and TRBJ1-2; 7 nucleotides match TRBD1. The CDR3 loop spans 13 amino acids. V lost 8 bases and J lost 4; bases outside the gene matches: 7. Germline CDR1 MDHEN, CDR2 SYDVKM. This CDR3 is CASQQGQSYGYTF. CDR3 nucleotide sequence: TGTGCCAGCCAACAGGGGCAGTCCTATGGCTACACCTTC.

This clone was seen only a few times. This rearrangement joins TRBV29-1 to TRBJ2-5; 7 positions match TRBD1. Germline V gene sequence: CDR1 SQVTM, CDR2 ANQGSEA. The CDR3 is 13 amino acids. The J segment lost 4 bases and the V segment lost 6 bases, leaving 8 bases of the junction unmatched. Here the CDR3 reads CSVLITGAETQYF. The CDR3 nucleotides are TGCAGCGTGTTAATCACAGGGGCAGAGACCCAGTACTTC.

The J gene is TRBJ2-3, the V gene TRBV18; D is perhaps TRBD2 (6 bases). V dropped 6 bases and J dropped 6 bases, with 10 bases sitting between them. The CDR3 loop spans 12 amino acids. Germline-derived CDR1 and CDR2 are KGHSH and LQKENI. CDR3 sequence (DNA): TGTGCCAGCTCGGCCCTAGCGGATACGCAGTATTTT. Amino acids: CASSALADTQYF.

This chain uses TRBV18 with TRBJ1-1, with 7 bases identical to TRBD1. Trimming removed 5 bases from V and 6 bases from J; junction bases left unmatched: 18. The CDR3 covers 17 residues. Germline-derived CDR1 and CDR2 are KGHSH and LQKENI. The CDR3 nucleotides are TGTGCCAGCTCATCGTCGAACGGGACAGTGCTGGTTGCTGAAGCTTTCTTT. Encoded protein: CASSSSNGTVLVAEAFF.

The rearrangement uses TRBV30 and TRBJ2-1, with no clear D. Trimming removed 0 bases from V and 1 base from J, with 13 bases in between. CDR1 is GTSNPN and CDR2 is SVGIG in the germline V gene (reference sequence). The CDR3 runs to 16 residues. The CDR3 DNA reads TGTGCCTGGAGTGTAGGGTCAGGCACATCCTACAATGAGCAGTTCTTC. Its translation: CAWSVGSGTSYNEQFF.

This chain uses TRBV19 with TRBJ2-7, with 8 bases identical to TRBD2. V dropped 3 bases and J dropped 1; count of bases not matched to a gene: 8. In germline, CDR1 is LNHDA, CDR2 SQIVND (reference sequence). The CDR3 is 16 amino acids. The CDR3: CASSIGWRGASYEQYF. The DNA for the CDR3 is TGTGCCAGTAGTATTGGCTGGCGGGGGGCATCCTACGAGCAGTACTTC.

V gene TRBV2 combines with J gene TRBJ2-7; D gene unclear. Germline-derived CDR1 and CDR2 are SNHLY and FYNNEI. This CDR3 has 14 amino acids. V dropped 1 base and J dropped 7 bases, with 14 bases sitting between them. The CDR3 DNA is TGTGCCAGCAGTGAAGGGGGTCTGCCCGGGGAGCAGTACTTC. Its protein is CASSEGGLPGEQYF.

The chain has TRBV19 and TRBJ2-5; maybe TRBD2 (6 bases). This CDR3 comprises 17 residues. The V end was cut by 1 base, the J end by 2 bases, with 17 bases between. Germline CDR1 and CDR2: LNHDA and SQIVND (reference sequence). CDR3 region: CASSIGPGSGGQETQYF. The CDR3 DNA reads as TGTGCCAGTAGTATAGGCCCGGGTAGCGGTGGGCAAGAGACCCAGTACTTC.

V gene TRBV4-2 combines with J gene TRBJ2-7; tentative D call: TRBD2 (7 bases). V was shortened by 4 bases and J by 4 bases, with 20 bases between the two germline ends. Germline lookup yields CDR1 LGHNA and CDR2 YNFKEQ. CDR3 length: 16 residues. The CDR3 nucleotides read TGTGCCAGCAGCCCCTTGGGGCGGGAGAGGGGGTACGAGCAGTACTTC. Its translation is CASSPLGRERGYEQYF.

The chain couples TRBV19 to TRBJ1-3; tentative D call: TRBD1 (5 bases). Germline CDR1 is LNHDA and CDR2 is SQIVND (reference sequence). This CDR3 region has 16 residues. Deletions cut 3 bases from V and 4 bases from J, with 16 bases between. The DNA for the CDR3 is TGTGCCAGTAGTATGAGGGGATCCGTAGGAGGAAACACCATATATTTT. Translating gives CASSMRGSVGGNTIYF.

This sequence joins TRBV2 and TRBJ1-1, with 9 bases fitting TRBD1. J lost 11 bases, V lost 6 bases, and 10 bases had no gene match. CDR1 is SNHLY, CDR2 FYNNEI, per germline. This CDR3 spans 13 amino acids. The CDR3 DNA reads as TGTGCCAGCAGGGAACAGGGGGCGGTTCCCGCTTTCTTT. It yields the protein CASREQGAVPAFF.

V is TRBV27 and J is TRBJ1-5; the D is unclear. Trimming pared 2 bases from V and 5 bases from J, leaving 7 bases between. CDR1 is MNHEY, CDR2 SMNVEV, per germline (reference sequence). The CDR3 runs to 13 residues. In DNA, the CDR3 is TGTGCCAGCAGTTTAATACCGTATCAGCCCCAGCATTTT. This translates into CASSLIPYQPQHF.